This TCR beta chain was documented in a study of follicular helper T cells after annual influenza vaccination. Deletions cut 3 bases from V and 6 bases from J, with 12 bases between. Germline V gene lookup returns CDR1 SGHTA and CDR2 FQGNSA. The CDR3 has 14 residues. TCRdb's copy holds only in-frame clones and misses some; the assay was immunoSEQ multiplex PCR. The data contain over 800 clones, over 60% of them singletons. Sample time point: 2015-2016 season, pre-vaccination. Per time point, roughly 40-100 mL of blood was sampled. The chain links TRBV7-2 to TRBJ1-5; D may be TRBD1 (5 bases). The TCR was taken from an adult who received the influenza vaccine. The sample here was CXCR5+ CD38+ circulating T follicular helper cells from blood, taken on the day of influenza vaccination. As for subset: circulating Tfh, non-naive CD4+CXCR5+PD-1+ (ICOS+CD38+ or ICOS-CD38-). CDR3 protein: CASSFEGMSQPQHF. In DNA form, the CDR3 reads TGTGCCAGCAGCTTTGAGGGGATGTCTCAGCCCCAGCATTTT.